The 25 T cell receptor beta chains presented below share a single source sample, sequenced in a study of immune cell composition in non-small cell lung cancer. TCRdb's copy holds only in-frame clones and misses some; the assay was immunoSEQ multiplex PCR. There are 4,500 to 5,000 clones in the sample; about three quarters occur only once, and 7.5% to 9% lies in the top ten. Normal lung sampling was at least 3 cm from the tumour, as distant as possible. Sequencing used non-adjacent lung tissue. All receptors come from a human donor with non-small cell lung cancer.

The CDR3 is CASSGLIRTQYF. DNA for the CDR3: TGTGCCAGCAGCGGATTAATACGTACGCAGTATTTT. This chain connects TRBV9 to TRBJ2-3, with D unresolved. CDR1 and CDR2 (germline): SGDLS, YYNGEE. The CDR3 consists of 12 residues. V was shortened by 3 bases and J by 8 bases, with 10 bases between the two germline ends.

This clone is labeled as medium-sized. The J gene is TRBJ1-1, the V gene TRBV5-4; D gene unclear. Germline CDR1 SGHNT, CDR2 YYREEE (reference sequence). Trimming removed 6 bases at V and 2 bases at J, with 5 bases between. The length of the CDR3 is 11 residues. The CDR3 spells CASTSNTEAFF. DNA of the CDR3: TGTGCCAGCACATCAAACACTGAAGCTTTCTTT.

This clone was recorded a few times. Here the CDR3 DNA reads TGTGCCAGCAGCCAAGATTGGGGGTACGAAAAACTGTTTTTT. This codes for CASSQDWGYEKLFF. The rearrangement links TRBV7-2 to TRBJ1-4; D possibly corresponds to TRBD1 (5 bases). With 5 bases removed from V and 8 bases from J, the gap between germline ends came to 15 bases. This CDR3 contains 14 residues. CDR1 is SGHTA, CDR2 FQGNSA, per germline.

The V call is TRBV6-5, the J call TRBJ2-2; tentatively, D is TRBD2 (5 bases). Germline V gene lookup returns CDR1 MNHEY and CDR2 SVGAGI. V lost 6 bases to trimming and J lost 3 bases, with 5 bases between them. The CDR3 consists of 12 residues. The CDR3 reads CASREDTGELFF. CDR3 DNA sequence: TGTGCCAGCAGGGAGGACACCGGGGAGCTGTTTTTT.

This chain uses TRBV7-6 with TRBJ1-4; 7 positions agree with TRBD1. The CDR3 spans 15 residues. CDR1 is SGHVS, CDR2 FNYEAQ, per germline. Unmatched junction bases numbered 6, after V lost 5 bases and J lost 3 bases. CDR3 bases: TGTGCCAGCAGCACCCGACAGGGTGCTAATGAAAAACTGTTTTTT. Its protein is CASSTRQGANEKLFF. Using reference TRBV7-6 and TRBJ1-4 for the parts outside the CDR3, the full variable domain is GAGVSQSPRYKVTKRGQDVALRCDPISGHVSLYWYRQALGQGPEFLTYFNYEAQQDKSGLPNDRFSAERPEGSISTLTIQRTEQRDSAMYRCASSTRQGANEKLFFGSGTQLSVL.

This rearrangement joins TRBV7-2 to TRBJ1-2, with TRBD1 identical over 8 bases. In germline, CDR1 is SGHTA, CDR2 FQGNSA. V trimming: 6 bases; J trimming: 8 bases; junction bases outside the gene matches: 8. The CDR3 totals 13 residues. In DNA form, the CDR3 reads TGTGCCAGCAGACAAGGACAGGGCAACGGCTACACCTTC. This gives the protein CASRQGQGNGYTF.

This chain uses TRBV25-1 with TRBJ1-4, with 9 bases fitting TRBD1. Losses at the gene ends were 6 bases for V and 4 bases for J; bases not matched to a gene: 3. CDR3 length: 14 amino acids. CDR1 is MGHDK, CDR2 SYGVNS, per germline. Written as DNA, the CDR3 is TGTGCCAGCAGAGAGGACAGGGGTAATGAAAAACTGTTTTTT. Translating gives CASREDRGNEKLFF.

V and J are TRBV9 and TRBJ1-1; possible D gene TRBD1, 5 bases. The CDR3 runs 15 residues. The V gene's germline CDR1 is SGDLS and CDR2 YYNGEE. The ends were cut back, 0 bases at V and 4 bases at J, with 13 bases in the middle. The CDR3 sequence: CASSVAGGWGTEAFF. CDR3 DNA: TGTGCCAGCAGCGTAGCCGGGGGTTGGGGCACTGAAGCTTTCTTT.

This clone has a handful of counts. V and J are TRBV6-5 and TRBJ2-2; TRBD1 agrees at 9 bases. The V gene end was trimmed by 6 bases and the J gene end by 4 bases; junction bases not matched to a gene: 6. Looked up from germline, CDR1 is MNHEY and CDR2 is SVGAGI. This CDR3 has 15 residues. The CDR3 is CASSRTGGSTGELFF. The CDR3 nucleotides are TGTGCCAGCAGCAGAACAGGGGGCAGCACCGGGGAGCTGTTTTTT.

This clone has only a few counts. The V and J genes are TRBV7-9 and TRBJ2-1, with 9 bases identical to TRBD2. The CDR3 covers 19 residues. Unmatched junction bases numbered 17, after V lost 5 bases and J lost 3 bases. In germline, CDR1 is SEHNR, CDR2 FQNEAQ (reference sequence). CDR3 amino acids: CASSQSLPAGGLLYNEQFF. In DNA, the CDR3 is TGTGCCAGCAGCCAATCCCTCCCCGCGGGGGGGCTACTCTACAATGAGCAGTTCTTC.

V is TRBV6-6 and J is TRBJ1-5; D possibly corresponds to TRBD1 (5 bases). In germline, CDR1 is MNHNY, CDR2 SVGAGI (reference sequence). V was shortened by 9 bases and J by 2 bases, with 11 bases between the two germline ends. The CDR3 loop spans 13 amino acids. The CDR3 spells CASGGNRNQPQHF. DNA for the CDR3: TGTGCCAGTGGGGGAAATCGCAATCAGCCCCAGCATTTT.

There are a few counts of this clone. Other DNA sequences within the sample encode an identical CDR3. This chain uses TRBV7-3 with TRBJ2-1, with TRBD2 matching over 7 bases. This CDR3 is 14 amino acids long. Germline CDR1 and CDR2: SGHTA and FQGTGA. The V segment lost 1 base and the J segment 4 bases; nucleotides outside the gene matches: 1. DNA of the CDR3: TGTGCCAGCAGCTTAAGCGGGGGATACAATGAGCAGTTCTTC. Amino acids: CASSLSGGYNEQFF.

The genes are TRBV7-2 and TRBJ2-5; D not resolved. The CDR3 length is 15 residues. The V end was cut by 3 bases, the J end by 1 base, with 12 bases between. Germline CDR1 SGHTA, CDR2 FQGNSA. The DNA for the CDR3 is TGTGCCAGCAGCTTTAGGCAGACTTTCCAAGAGACCCAGTACTTC. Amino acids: CASSFRQTFQETQYF.

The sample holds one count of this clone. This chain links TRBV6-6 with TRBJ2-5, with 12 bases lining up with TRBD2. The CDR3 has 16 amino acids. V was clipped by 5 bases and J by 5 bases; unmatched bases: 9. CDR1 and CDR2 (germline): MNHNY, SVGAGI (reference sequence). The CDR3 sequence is CASSKPRTSGAETQYF. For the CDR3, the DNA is TGTGCCAGCAGTAAACCTCGGACTAGCGGGGCGGAGACCCAGTACTTC.

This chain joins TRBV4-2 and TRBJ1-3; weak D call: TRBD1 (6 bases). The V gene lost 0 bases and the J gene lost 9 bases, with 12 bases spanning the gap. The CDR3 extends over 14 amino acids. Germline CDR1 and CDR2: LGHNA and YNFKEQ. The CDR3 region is CASSQDNRESTIYF. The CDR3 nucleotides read TGTGCCAGCAGCCAAGATAACAGGGAGTCCACCATATATTTT.

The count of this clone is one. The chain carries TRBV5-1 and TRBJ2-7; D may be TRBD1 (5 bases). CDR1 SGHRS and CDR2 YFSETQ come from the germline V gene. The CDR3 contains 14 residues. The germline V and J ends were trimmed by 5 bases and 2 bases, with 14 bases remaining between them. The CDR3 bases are TGCGCCAGCAGTCCCGATGGACAAGCCTACGAGCAGTACTTC. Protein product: CASSPDGQAYEQYF.

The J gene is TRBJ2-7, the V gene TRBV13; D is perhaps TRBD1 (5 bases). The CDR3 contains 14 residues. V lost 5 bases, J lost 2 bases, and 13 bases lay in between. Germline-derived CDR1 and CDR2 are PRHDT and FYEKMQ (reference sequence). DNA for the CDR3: TGTGCCAGCAGCACACGACAGTACACCTACGAGCAGTACTTC. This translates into CASSTRQYTYEQYF.

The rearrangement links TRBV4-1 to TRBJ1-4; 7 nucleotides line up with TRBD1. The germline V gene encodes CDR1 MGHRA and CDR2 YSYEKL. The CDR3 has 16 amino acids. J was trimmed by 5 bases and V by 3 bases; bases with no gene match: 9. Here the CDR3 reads CASSQRGTEPNEKLFF. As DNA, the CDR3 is TGCGCCAGCAGCCAGAGGGGGACAGAACCGAATGAAAAACTGTTTTTT.

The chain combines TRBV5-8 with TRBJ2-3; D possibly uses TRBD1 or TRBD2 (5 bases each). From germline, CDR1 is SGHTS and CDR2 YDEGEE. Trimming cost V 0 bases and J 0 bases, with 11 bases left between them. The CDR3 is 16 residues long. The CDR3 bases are TGTGCCAGCAGCTTGGGCACGGGACGGAGCACAGATACGCAGTATTTT. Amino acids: CASSLGTGRSTDTQYF.

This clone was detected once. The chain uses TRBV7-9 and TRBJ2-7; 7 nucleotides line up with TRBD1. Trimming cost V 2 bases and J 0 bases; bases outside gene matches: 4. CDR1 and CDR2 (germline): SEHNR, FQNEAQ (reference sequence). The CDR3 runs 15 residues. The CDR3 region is CASSLRGPDSYEQYF. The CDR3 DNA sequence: TGTGCCAGCAGCTTAAGGGGGCCTGACTCCTACGAGCAGTACTTC.

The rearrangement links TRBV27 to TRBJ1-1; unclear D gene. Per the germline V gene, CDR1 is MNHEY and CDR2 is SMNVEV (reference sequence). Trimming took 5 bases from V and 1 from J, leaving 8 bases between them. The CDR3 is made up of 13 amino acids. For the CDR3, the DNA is TGTGCCAGCAGTAGGACGGCGAACACTGAAGCTTTCTTT. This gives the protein CASSRTANTEAFF.

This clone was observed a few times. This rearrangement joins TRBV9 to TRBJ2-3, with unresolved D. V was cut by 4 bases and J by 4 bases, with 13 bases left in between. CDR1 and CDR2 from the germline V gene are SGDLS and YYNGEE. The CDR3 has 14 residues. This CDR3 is CASSPLGGADTQYF. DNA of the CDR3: TGTGCCAGCAGCCCCCTGGGCGGCGCAGATACGCAGTATTTT.

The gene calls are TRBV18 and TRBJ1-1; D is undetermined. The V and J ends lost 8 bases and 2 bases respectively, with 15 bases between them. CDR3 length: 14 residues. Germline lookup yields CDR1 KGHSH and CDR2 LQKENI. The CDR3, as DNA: TGTGCCAGCATTCTGACACATCAAAACACTGAAGCTTTCTTT. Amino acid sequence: CASILTHQNTEAFF.

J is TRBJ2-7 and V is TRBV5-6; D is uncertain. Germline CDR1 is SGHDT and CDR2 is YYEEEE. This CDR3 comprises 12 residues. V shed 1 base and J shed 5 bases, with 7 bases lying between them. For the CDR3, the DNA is TGTGCCAGCAGCTTGACGGTCCACGAGCAGTACTTC. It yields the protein CASSLTVHEQYF. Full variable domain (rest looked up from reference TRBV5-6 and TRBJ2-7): DAGVTQSPTHLIKTRGQQVTLRCSPKSGHDTVSWYQQALGQGPQFIFQYYEEEERQRGNFPDRFSGHQFPNYSSELNVNALLLGDSALYLCASSLTVHEQYFGPGTRLTVT.

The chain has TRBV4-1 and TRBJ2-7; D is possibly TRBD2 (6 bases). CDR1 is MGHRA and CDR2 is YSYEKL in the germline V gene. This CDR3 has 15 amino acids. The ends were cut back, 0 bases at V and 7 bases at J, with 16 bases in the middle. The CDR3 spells CASSQDLIAGREQYF. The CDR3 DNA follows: TGCGCCAGCAGCCAAGATTTGATTGCGGGGCGGGAGCAGTACTTC.